This T cell receptor (beta chain) was observed in a study of OX40 agonist ivuxolimab in advanced cancers. Study-level information: Hepatocellular carcinoma, melanoma, renal cell or head and neck cancer occurred in dose-escalation patients.

Regarding this clone: The antigen remains unidentified.

Study outcomes and limitations: At 0.1 to 3.0 mg/kg, clonal expansion of CD4+ and CD8+ blood T cells had occurred by week 6. There were, on average, more expanded clones in CD8+ T cells than in CD4+.

The protocol was immunoSEQ multiplex PCR, while the TCRdb copy is restricted to in-frame clones and leaves out a portion. The sample yields about 110,000 clones, 75% to 95% seen once. The source was CD4+ or CD8+ T cells sorted from blood, collected in a trial of the OX40 agonist ivuxolimab. This clonotype was obtained from an adult with an advanced solid tumor such as melanoma, head and neck, liver or kidney cancer.

CDR3 sequence (DNA): TGTGCCAGCAGCCCTACGGGGTCTGGAAACACCATATATTTT. This translates into CASSPTGSGNTIYF. This chain uses TRBV5-4 with TRBJ1-3; D ambiguous. V was cut by 4 bases and J by 1 base, with 9 bases left in between. Germline V gives CDR1 SGHNT, CDR2 YYREEE (reference sequence). The CDR3 is 14 amino acids.